This TCR beta chain was sequenced for a study of response to subunit inactivated influenza vaccine. CDR3 length equals 15 residues. CDR1 is MDHEN, CDR2 SYDVKM, per germline. Losses at the gene ends were 6 bases for V and 8 bases for J; bases not matched to a gene: 9. TCRdb re-called the RT-PCR reads through MiXCR, storing one row per CDR3 protein. The sample has 590,000 or so distinct CDR3 sequences, around 13% seen once. Sequenced material: PBMCs from blood, taken around 14 days before vaccination. This TCR came from a man in his fifties who received an inactivated influenza vaccine. The gene calls are TRBV28 and TRBJ2-3; 12 bases are shared with TRBD1. CDR3 in DNA: TGTGCCAGCAGCTCCACCGGGACAGGGGGCGGTACGCAGTATTTT. The encoded protein is CASSSTGTGGGTQYF.